A single sample is the source of the 29 T cell receptor beta chains below, sequenced in a study of cytotoxic CD8 clonotypes in ibrutinib-treated CLL. Using immunoSEQ multiplex PCR, the repertoire was profiled, and TCRdb retains in-frame clones only, with some absent. The sample holds hundreds of thousands of clones; just under 80% are singletons and the top ten take 6.5% to 8%. This material consisted of PBMCs, taken before ibrutinib treatment. The receptors were gathered from a human donor with chronic lymphocytic leukemia.

The V call is TRBV9, the J call TRBJ2-7; 13 nucleotides match TRBD2. This CDR3 has 15 residues. Germline CDR1 SGDLS, CDR2 YYNGEE. J was trimmed by 4 bases and V by 4 bases; bases with no gene match: 5. The CDR3 sequence is CASSFGLAGEYEQYF. CDR3 bases: TGTGCCAGCAGCTTCGGACTAGCGGGAGAGTACGAGCAGTACTTC.

The chain has TRBV5-5 and TRBJ2-3; weak D call: TRBD1 (5 bases). CDR1 is SGHKS, CDR2 YYEKEE, per germline (reference sequence). The length of the CDR3 is 15 residues. The V end was cut by 4 bases, the J end by 1 base, with 13 bases between. In DNA form, the CDR3 reads TGTGCCAGCAGCATCCTAGGGGCACGCACAGATACGCAGTATTTT. It encodes CASSILGARTDTQYF.

In its sample, this clone was seen a few times. The chain links TRBV30 to TRBJ1-2; 7 nucleotides agree with TRBD1. Germline lookup yields CDR1 GTSNPN and CDR2 SVGIG (reference sequence). Trimming at V came to 7 bases and at J to 7 bases, leaving 15 bases not matched to a gene. The CDR3 is 14 residues long. For the CDR3, the DNA is TGTGCCTCTACCCCGGGACAGTATCATACTGGCTACACCTTC. Encoded protein: CASTPGQYHTGYTF. Variable domain in full (rest from reference TRBV30 and TRBJ1-2): SQTIHQWPATLVQPVGSPLSLECTVEGTSNPNLYWYRQAAGRGLQLLFYSVGIGQISSEVPQNLSASRPQDRQFILSSKKLLLSDSGFYLCASTPGQYHTGYTFGSGTRLTVV.

This sequence joins TRBV14 and TRBJ2-1; TRBD2 aligns across 10 bases. Trimming cost V 6 bases and J 4 bases; bases outside gene matches: 9. The CDR3 has 16 residues. The germline gives CDR1 SGHDN, CDR2 FVKESK. CDR3 sequence (DNA): TGTGCCAGCAGTCCAAGGTGGACTAGCGGTTACAATGAGCAGTTCTTC. Protein: CASSPRWTSGYNEQFF.

A single count supports this clone. The V and J genes are TRBV6-5 and TRBJ2-7, with no clear D. Germline-derived CDR1 and CDR2 are MNHEY and SVGAGI. Trimming shortened V by 2 bases and J by 6 bases, and 11 bases separated the two germline ends. The CDR3 is made up of 13 amino acids. In DNA, the CDR3 is TGTGCCAGCAGTTACGCTAAAGTGCCCGAGCAGTACTTC. It yields the protein CASSYAKVPEQYF.

The chain couples TRBV7-2 to TRBJ1-4; D is unresolved. CDR3 size: 12 residues. From germline, CDR1 is SGHTA and CDR2 FQGNSA. With 5 bases removed from V and 15 bases from J, the gap between germline ends came to 16 bases. The CDR3 nucleotides read TGTGCCAGCAGCGCACCGGGCCAAGTCTTGTTTTTT. The encoded protein is CASSAPGQVLFF.

Only a few counts were recorded for this clone. This chain connects TRBV7-7 to TRBJ2-5; tentative D call: TRBD1 (6 bases). This CDR3 is 14 amino acids long. Trimming cost V 5 bases and J 9 bases, with 19 bases left between them. From germline, CDR1 is SSHAT and CDR2 FNYEAQ (reference sequence). The CDR3 nucleotides read TGTGCCAGCAGCCCCGACCGGACAGTTTCGGCCCAGTACTTC. The encoded protein is CASSPDRTVSAQYF.

J is TRBJ2-2 and V is TRBV7-9; D is possibly TRBD1 or TRBD2 (5 bases each). V gave up 5 bases and J gave up 1 base, with 17 bases separating them. Looked up from germline, CDR1 is SEHNR and CDR2 is FQNEAQ (reference sequence). The CDR3 totals 17 residues. The CDR3 loop reads CASSSTPGTGNTGELFF. In DNA form, the CDR3 reads TGTGCCAGCAGCAGCACCCCCGGGACCGGGAACACCGGGGAGCTGTTTTTT.

The J gene is TRBJ1-4, the V gene TRBV28; D not resolved. Per the germline V gene, CDR1 is MDHEN and CDR2 is SYDVKM. V was trimmed by 8 bases and J by 4 bases, leaving 8 bases between them. This CDR3 is built from 12 residues. Here the CDR3 DNA reads TGTGCCAGCCTGGGCGTTAATGAAAAACTGTTTTTT. This gives the protein CASLGVNEKLFF.

This chain connects TRBV13 to TRBJ1-2; possibly TRBD1 for D (5 bases). Per germline, CDR1 PRHDT and CDR2 FYEKMQ (reference sequence). V was pared by 8 bases and J by 5 bases, with 15 bases between. The CDR3 loop spans 13 amino acids. Written as DNA, the CDR3 is TGTGCCAGCGGGGCGGGGGGTCCGTATGGCTACACCTTC. Encoded protein: CASGAGGPYGYTF.

The V gene is TRBV4-3, the J gene TRBJ2-7; a weak D match, TRBD2 (6 bases). The CDR3 loop spans 15 amino acids. Germline CDR1 and CDR2: LGHNA and YSLEER. Trimming removed 4 bases from V and 3 bases from J, with 16 bases in between. CDR3 loop: CASSRGGATDYEQYF. Written as DNA, the CDR3 is TGCGCCAGCAGCCGTGGCGGGGCCACCGACTACGAGCAGTACTTC.

Turning to this clone: The junction departs from the called germline gene at one end, perhaps through a read error. The DNA of the CDR3 is TGTGCCAGTTCACCACGGATTACGGGGTACGGAAAACTGTCTTTT. It codes for CASSPRITGYGKLSF. V gene TRBV18 combines with J gene TRBJ1-4, with D uncertain. This CDR3 contains 15 residues. Germline V gene sequence: CDR1 KGHSH, CDR2 LQKENI.

V usage is TRBV28 and J usage is TRBJ1-2; D gene uncertain. Trimming removed 4 bases at V and 2 bases at J, with 14 bases between. The germline gives CDR1 MDHEN, CDR2 SYDVKM. The CDR3 covers 15 residues. The CDR3 DNA follows: TGTGCCAGCAGTTCTCCCTCTCTGTCAAACTATGGCTACACCTTC. Its translation: CASSSPSLSNYGYTF.

This chain joins TRBV6-1 and TRBJ2-7; TRBD1 or TRBD2 may be the D gene (5 bases each). V shed 7 bases and J shed 6 bases, with 19 bases lying between them. Germline CDR1 is MNHNS and CDR2 is SASEGT. The CDR3 contains 14 residues. The CDR3 DNA reads TGTGCCAGCACCCTAACAGGTCTAGCTTCCGAGCAGTACTTC. Its translation is CASTLTGLASEQYF.

V and J are TRBV29-1 and TRBJ2-7; D may be TRBD2 (6 bases). V was clipped by 4 bases and J by 0 bases, with 13 bases between them. The CDR3 sequence is 14 residues long. CDR1 SQVTM and CDR2 ANQGSEA come from the germline V gene. The CDR3 coding sequence is TGCAGCGTTGCCTATTGGGAGGTCTCCTACGAGCAGTACTTC. It specifies CSVAYWEVSYEQYF.

This clone was seen a few times. This rearrangement joins TRBV5-1 to TRBJ1-2; D unclear. The germline CDR1 and CDR2 sequences are SGHRS and YFSETQ. The germline V and J ends were trimmed by 0 bases and 4 bases, with 13 bases remaining between them. The CDR3 covers 15 residues. The CDR3 protein is CASSLVAILGYGYTF. The CDR3 coding sequence is TGCGCCAGCAGCTTGGTGGCAATTCTCGGCTATGGCTACACCTTC.

V usage is TRBV5-4 and J usage is TRBJ1-2; possibly TRBD1 for D (6 bases). Trimming pared 0 bases from V and 8 bases from J, leaving 20 bases between. Germline V gene sequence: CDR1 SGHNT, CDR2 YYREEE (reference sequence). This CDR3 has 16 amino acids. This CDR3 reads CASSLGVGRGVYGYTF. The CDR3 DNA reads as TGTGCCAGCAGCTTGGGCGTGGGCAGGGGAGTTTACGGCTACACCTTC. The variable domain in full, completed from reference TRBV5-4 and TRBJ1-2, reads ETGVTQSPTHLIKTRGQQVTLRCSSQSGHNTVSWYQQALGQGPQFIFQYYREEENGRGNFPPRFSGLQFPNYSSELNVNALELDDSALYLCASSLGVGRGVYGYTFGSGTRLTVV.

In this sample, this clone turned up a few times. J is TRBJ2-7 and V is TRBV4-1; 7 bases line up with TRBD1. This CDR3 region has 14 residues. The V gene end was trimmed by 1 base and the J gene end by 7 bases; junction bases not matched to a gene: 7. Germline assignment: CDR1 MGHRA and CDR2 YSYEKL. CDR3 residues: CASSQAGQHWEQYF. The CDR3 nucleotides are TGCGCCAGCAGCCAAGCGGGACAGCATTGGGAGCAGTACTTC.

The chain is built from TRBV5-6 and TRBJ1-5; tentatively, D is TRBD1 (6 bases). V lost 0 bases and J 11 bases, leaving 24 bases between the germline ends. The germline CDR1 and CDR2 sequences are SGHDT and YYEEEE. CDR3 length: 17 residues. For the CDR3, the DNA is TGTGCCAGCAGCTTGGCCCAAGGGCGGGACACCAAATCAGCCCAGCATTTT. As protein: CASSLAQGRDTKSAQHF. Using reference TRBV5-6 and TRBJ1-5 for the parts outside the CDR3, the full variable domain is DAGVTQSPTHLIKTRGQQVTLRCSPKSGHDTVSWYQQALGQGPQFIFQYYEEEERQRGNFPDRFSGHQFPNYSSELNVNALLLGDSALYLCASSLAQGRDTKSAQHFGDGTRLSIL.

The chain links TRBV7-8 to TRBJ1-2; D gene unclear. Germline V gene data show CDR1 as SGHVS and CDR2 as FQNEAQ. V dropped 5 bases and J dropped 3 bases, with 7 bases sitting between them. This CDR3 contains 12 residues. DNA of the CDR3: TGTGCCAGCAGCGTGCAGGACTATGGCTACACCTTC. As protein: CASSVQDYGYTF.

To note about this clone: This same CDR3 is encoded by further DNA sequences in the sample. This chain joins TRBV18 and TRBJ1-1; TRBD1 might be the D (6 bases). Per the germline V gene, CDR1 is KGHSH and CDR2 is LQKENI. This CDR3 has 14 amino acids. The V end was cut by 3 bases, the J end by 5 bases, with 13 bases between. This CDR3 is CASSPSTGQTEAFF. DNA of the CDR3: TGTGCCAGCTCACCGTCGACAGGTCAAACTGAAGCTTTCTTT.

This chain links TRBV6-1 with TRBJ2-3; the D is unclear. V was pared by 3 bases and J by 1 base, with 8 bases between. Germline CDR1 and CDR2: MNHNS and SASEGT. The CDR3 is 14 residues long. In DNA, the CDR3 is TGTGCCAGCAGTGACGGTGGGGGCACAGATACGCAGTATTTT. Protein sequence: CASSDGGGTDTQYF.

CDR3 amino acids: CASSEGTLEQFF. The CDR3 DNA sequence: TGTGCCAGCAGCGAAGGGACTCTTGAGCAGTTCTTC. The chain uses TRBV5-6 and TRBJ2-1; perhaps TRBD2 as D (6 bases). V lost 4 bases and J lost 9, with 11 bases in between. Germline CDR1 reads SGHDT; CDR2 reads YYEEEE. This CDR3 has 12 residues.

This chain joins TRBV28 and TRBJ2-5, with D tentatively TRBD2 (5 bases). V lost 5 bases to trimming and J lost 6 bases, with 25 bases between them. Per the germline V gene, CDR1 is MDHEN and CDR2 is SYDVKM. There are 17 residues in the CDR3. The CDR3 loop reads CASSPSPRWAGEKTQYF. The CDR3 region has the DNA TGTGCCAGCAGTCCATCCCCCAGATGGGCCGGGGAGAAGACCCAGTACTTC.

The rearrangement uses TRBV9 and TRBJ2-7; either TRBD1 or TRBD2 may supply D (5 bases each). Germline values: CDR1 SGDLS, CDR2 YYNGEE. This CDR3 comprises 13 residues. The V and J ends lost 6 bases and 4 bases respectively, with 14 bases between them. The DNA for the CDR3 is TGTGCCAGCAACAGTATAGGGGAGTACGAGCAGTACTTC. Encoded protein: CASNSIGEYEQYF.

V usage is TRBV7-6 and J usage is TRBJ2-1; TRBD1 matches at 8 bases. CDR3 size: 16 residues. CDR1 and CDR2 from the germline V gene are SGHVS and FNYEAQ. V shed 4 bases, J shed 0 bases, and the junction held 5 bases outside the gene matches. This chain's CDR3 is CASSSTGASSYNEQFF. CDR3 nucleotide sequence: TGTGCCAGCAGCTCGACAGGGGCGAGCTCCTACAATGAGCAGTTCTTC.

The chain combines TRBV5-8 with TRBJ1-5; a possible D gene is TRBD1 (5 bases). CDR1 and CDR2 (germline): SGHTS, YDEGEE. The CDR3 runs to 16 residues. V lost 1 base to trimming and J lost 3 bases, with 14 bases between them. This chain's CDR3 is CASSLSSTAINQPQHF. CDR3 nucleotides: TGTGCCAGCAGCTTGTCTTCGACAGCGATCAATCAGCCCCAGCATTTT.

This chain joins TRBV7-2 and TRBJ2-7; no definite D call. CDR1 is SGHTA and CDR2 is FQGNSA in the germline V gene. CDR3 length: 13 amino acids. Trimming left V 2 bases short and J 3 bases short, with 8 bases between. CDR3 in amino acids: CASSLSSYYEQYF. The CDR3 DNA reads as TGTGCCAGCAGCTTAAGCTCCTACTACGAGCAGTACTTC.

This rearrangement joins TRBV6-1 to TRBJ2-7; possible D gene TRBD1, 5 bases. Germline CDR1 and CDR2: MNHNS and SASEGT. The CDR3 sequence is 13 residues long. Trimming took off 6 bases at V and 5 bases at J, with 14 bases between the two ends. CDR3 region: CASREHRIHEQYF. The CDR3 DNA sequence: TGTGCCAGCAGGGAACACAGGATCCACGAGCAGTACTTC.